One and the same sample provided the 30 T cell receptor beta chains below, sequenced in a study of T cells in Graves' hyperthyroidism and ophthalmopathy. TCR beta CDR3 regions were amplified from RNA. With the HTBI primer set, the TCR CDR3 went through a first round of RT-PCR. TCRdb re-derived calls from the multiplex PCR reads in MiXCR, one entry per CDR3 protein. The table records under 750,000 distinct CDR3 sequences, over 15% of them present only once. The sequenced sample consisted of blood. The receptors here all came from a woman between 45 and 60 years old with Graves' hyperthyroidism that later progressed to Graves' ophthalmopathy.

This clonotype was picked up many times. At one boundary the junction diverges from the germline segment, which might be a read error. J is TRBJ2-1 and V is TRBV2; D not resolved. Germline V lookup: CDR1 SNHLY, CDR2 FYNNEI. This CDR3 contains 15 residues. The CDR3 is CASSDQQGSYNGQFF. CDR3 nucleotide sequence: TGTGCCAGCAGTGATCAGCAAGGCTCCTACAATGGGCAGTTCTTC.

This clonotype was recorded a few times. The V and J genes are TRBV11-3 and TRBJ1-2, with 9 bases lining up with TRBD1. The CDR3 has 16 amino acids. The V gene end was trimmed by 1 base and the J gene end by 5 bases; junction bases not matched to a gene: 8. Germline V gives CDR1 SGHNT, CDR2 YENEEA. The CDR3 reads CASSLVGGGQGYGYTF. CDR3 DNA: TGTGCCAGCAGCTTAGTTGGGGGGGGACAGGGATATGGCTACACCTTC.

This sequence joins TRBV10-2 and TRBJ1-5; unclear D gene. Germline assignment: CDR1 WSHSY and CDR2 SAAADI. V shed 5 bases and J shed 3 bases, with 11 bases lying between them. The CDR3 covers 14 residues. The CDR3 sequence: CASSYGQNNQPQHF. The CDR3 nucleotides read TGCGCCAGCAGTTACGGGCAAAACAATCAGCCCCAGCATTTT.

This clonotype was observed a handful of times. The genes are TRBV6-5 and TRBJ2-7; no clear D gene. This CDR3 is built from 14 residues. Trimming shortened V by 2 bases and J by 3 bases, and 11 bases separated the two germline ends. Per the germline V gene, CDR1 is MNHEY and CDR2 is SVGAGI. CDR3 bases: TGTGCCAGCAGTTACGGTCCATTCGGCTACGAGCAGTACTTC. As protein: CASSYGPFGYEQYF.

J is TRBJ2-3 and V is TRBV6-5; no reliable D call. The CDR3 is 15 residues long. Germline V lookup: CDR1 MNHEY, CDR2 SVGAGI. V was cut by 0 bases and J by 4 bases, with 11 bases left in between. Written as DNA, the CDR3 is TGTGCCAGCAGTTACTCGGGCAGGATCGCAGATACGCAGTATTTT. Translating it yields CASSYSGRIADTQYF.

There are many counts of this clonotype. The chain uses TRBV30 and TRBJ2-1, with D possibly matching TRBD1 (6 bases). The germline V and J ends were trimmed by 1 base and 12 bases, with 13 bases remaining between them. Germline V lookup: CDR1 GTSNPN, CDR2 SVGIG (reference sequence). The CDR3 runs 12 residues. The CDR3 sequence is CAWSEDRGWQFF. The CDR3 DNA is TGTGCCTGGAGTGAGGACAGAGGGTGGCAGTTCTTC. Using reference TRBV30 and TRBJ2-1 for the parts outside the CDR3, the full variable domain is SQTIHQWPATLVQPVGSPLSLECTVEGTSNPNLYWYRQAAGRGLQLLFYSVGIGQISSEVPQNLSASRPQDRQFILSSKKLLLSDSGFYLCAWSEDRGWQFFGPGTRLTVL.

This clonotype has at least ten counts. CDR3 DNA: TGTGCCAGCAGCCAAGATAGCGTAACAAATCAGCCCCAGCATTTT. Translated: CASSQDSVTNQPQHF. The V gene is TRBV3-1, the J gene TRBJ1-5, with D unresolved. With 0 bases removed from V and 4 bases from J, the gap between germline ends came to 10 bases. Germline-derived CDR1 and CDR2 are LGHDT and YNNKEL (reference sequence). The CDR3 sequence is 15 residues long. Combining the CDR3 with reference TRBV3-1 and TRBJ1-5 gives the whole variable domain DTAVSQTPKYLVTQMGNDKSIKCEQNLGHDTMYWYKQDSKKFLKIMFSYNNKELIINETVPNRFSPKSPDKAHLNLHINSLELGDSAVYFCASSQDSVTNQPQHFGDGTRLSIL.

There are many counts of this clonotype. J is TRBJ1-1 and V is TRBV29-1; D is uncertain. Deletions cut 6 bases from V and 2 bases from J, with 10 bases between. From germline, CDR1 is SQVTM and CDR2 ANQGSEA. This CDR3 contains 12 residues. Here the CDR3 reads CSVTLGNTEAFF. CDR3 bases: TGCAGCGTGACCCTCGGAAACACTGAAGCTTTCTTT.

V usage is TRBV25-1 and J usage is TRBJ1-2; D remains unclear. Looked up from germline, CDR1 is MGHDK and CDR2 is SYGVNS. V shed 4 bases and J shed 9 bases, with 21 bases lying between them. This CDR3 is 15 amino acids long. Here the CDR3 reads CASSGVRTNPGSYTF. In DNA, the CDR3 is TGTGCCAGCAGTGGCGTAAGGACCAACCCGGGGAGCTACACCTTC.

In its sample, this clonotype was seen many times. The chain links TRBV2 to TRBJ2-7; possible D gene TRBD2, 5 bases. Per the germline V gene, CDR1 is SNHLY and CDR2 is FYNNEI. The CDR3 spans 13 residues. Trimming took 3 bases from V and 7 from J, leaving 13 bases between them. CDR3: CASSDGLPGEQYF. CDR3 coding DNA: TGTGCCAGCAGTGACGGACTCCCTGGGGAGCAGTACTTC.

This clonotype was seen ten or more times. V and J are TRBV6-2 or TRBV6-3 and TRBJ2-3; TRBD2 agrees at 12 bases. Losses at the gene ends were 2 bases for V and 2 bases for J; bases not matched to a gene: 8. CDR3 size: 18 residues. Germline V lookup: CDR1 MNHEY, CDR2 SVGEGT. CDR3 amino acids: CASSYPLASGGVTDTQYF. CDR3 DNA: TGTGCCAGCAGTTACCCCCTTGCTAGCGGGGGGGTCACAGATACGCAGTATTTT.

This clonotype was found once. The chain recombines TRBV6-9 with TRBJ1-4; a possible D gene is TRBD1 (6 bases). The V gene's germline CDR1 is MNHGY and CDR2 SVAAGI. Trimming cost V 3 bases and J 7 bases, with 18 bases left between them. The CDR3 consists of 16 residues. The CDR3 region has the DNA TGTGCCAGCAGTTACGAGGTGGACAGCGCTTCTGAAAAACTGTTTTTT. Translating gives CASSYEVDSASEKLFF.

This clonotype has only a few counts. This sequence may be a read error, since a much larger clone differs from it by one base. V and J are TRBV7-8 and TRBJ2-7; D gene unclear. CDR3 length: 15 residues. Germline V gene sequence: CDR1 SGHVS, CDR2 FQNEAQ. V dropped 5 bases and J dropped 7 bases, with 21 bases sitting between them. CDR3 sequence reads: CASSPRTAPRSEQYF. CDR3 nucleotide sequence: TGTGCCAGCAGCCCGAGGACGGCCCCCCGGAGTGAGCAGTACTTC.

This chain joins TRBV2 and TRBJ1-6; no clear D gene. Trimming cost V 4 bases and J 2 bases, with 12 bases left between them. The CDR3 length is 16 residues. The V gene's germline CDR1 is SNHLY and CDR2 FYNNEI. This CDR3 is CASSVSGSTYNSPLHF. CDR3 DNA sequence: TGTGCCAGCAGTGTATCCGGGAGCACCTATAATTCACCCCTCCACTTT.

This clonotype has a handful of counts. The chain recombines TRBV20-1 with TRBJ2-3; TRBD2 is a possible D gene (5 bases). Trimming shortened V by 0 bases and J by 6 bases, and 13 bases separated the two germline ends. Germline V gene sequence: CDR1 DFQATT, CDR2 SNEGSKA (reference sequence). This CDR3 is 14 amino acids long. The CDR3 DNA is TGCAGTGCTAGAGAGATGGTAGCGTGGGATACGCAGTATTTT. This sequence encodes CSAREMVAWDTQYF.

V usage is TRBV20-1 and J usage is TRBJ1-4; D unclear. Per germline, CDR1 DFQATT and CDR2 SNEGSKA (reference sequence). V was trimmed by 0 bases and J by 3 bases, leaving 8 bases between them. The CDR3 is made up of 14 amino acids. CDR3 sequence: CSARDPESNEKLFF. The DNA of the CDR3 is TGCAGTGCTAGAGATCCTGAGTCTAATGAAAAACTGTTTTTT.

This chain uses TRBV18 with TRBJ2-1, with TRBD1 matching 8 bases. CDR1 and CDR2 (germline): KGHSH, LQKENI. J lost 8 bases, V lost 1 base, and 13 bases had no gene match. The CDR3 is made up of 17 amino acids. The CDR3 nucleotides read TGTGCCAGCTCACCACGTCGAAGCGACAGGGGCCTGCATGAGCAGTTCTTC. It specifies CASSPRRSDRGLHEQFF.

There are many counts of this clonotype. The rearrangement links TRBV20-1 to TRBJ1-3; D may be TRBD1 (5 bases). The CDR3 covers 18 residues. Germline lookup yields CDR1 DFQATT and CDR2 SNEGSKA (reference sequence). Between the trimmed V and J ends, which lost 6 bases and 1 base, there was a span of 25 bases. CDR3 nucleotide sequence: TGCAGTGCCAGTTCGGGACTGCAACTTTTTTCATCTGGAAACACCATATATTTT. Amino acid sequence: CSASSGLQLFSSGNTIYF.

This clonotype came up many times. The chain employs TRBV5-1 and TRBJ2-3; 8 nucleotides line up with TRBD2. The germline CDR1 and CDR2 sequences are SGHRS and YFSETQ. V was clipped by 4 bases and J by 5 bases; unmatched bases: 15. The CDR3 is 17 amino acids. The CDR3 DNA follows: TGCGCCAGCAGCCTGCAACCTGCGGCACTAGCGGTAGATACGCAGTATTTT. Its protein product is CASSLQPAALAVDTQYF.

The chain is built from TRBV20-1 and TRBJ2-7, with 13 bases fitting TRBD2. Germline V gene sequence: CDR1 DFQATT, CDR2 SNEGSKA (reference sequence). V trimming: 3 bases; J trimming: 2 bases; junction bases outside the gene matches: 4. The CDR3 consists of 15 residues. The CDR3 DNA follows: TGCAGTGCTAGCCCCACTAGCGGGGGGGCCTACGAGCAGTACTTC. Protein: CSASPTSGGAYEQYF.

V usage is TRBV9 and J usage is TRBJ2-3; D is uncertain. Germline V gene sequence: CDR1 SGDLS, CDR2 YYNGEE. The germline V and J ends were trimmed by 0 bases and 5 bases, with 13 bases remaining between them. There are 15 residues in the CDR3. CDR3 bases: TGTGCCAGCAGCGTAGGAACCTTACCGGGAGATACGCAGTATTTT. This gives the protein CASSVGTLPGDTQYF.

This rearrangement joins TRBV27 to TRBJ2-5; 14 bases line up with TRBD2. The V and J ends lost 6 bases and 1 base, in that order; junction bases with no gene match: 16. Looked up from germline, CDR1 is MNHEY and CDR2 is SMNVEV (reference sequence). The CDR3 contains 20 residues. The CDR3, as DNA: TGTGCCAGCAGCCGGTTACTACGGACTAGCGGGGGGATTATCCAAGAGACCCAGTACTTC. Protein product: CASSRLLRTSGGIIQETQYF.

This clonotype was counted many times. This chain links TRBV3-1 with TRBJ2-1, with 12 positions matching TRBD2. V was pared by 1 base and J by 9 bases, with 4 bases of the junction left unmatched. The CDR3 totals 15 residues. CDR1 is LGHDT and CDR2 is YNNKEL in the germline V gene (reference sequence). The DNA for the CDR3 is TGTGCCAGCAGCCAAGGACTAGCGGGGGTACGTGAGCAGTTCTTC. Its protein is CASSQGLAGVREQFF.

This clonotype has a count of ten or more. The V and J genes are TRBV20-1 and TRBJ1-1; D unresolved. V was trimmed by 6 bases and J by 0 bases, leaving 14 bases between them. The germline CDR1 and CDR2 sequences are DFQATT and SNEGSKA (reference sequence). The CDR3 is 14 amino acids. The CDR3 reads CSAQRKGMNTEAFF. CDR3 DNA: TGCAGTGCCCAACGGAAAGGGATGAACACTGAAGCTTTCTTT.

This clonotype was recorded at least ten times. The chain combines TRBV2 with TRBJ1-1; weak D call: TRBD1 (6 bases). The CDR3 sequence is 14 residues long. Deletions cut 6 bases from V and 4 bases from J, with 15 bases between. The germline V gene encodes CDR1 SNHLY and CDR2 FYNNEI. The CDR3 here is CASSVYRVGTEAFF. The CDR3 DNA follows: TGTGCCAGCAGCGTCTACAGGGTAGGCACTGAAGCTTTCTTT. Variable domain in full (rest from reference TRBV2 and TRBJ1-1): EPEVTQTPSHQVTQMGQEVILRCVPISNHLYFYWYRQILGQKVEFLVSFYNNEISEKSEIFDDQFSVERPDGSNFTLKIRSTKLEDSAMYFCASSVYRVGTEAFFGQGTRLTVV.

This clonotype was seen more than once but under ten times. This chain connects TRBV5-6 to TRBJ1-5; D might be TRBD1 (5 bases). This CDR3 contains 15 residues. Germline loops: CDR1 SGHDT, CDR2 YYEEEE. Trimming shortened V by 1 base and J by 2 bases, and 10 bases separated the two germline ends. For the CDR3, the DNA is TGTGCCAGCAGCTTGCTGACAGCGGGCAATCAGCCCCAGCATTTT. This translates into CASSLLTAGNQPQHF.

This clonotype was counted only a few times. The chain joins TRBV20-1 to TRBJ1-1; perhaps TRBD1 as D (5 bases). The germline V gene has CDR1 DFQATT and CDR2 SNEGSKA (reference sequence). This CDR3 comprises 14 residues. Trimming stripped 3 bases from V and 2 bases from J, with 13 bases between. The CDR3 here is CSASTSGLNTEAFF. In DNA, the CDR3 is TGCAGTGCTAGTACCTCGGGACTCAACACTGAAGCTTTCTTT.

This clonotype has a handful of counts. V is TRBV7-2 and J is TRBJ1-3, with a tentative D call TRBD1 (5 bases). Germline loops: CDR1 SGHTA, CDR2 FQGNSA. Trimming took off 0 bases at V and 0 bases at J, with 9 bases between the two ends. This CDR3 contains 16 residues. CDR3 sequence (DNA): TGTGCCAGCAGCTTAGCATCAGGGAGCTCTGGAAACACCATATATTTT. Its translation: CASSLASGSSGNTIYF.

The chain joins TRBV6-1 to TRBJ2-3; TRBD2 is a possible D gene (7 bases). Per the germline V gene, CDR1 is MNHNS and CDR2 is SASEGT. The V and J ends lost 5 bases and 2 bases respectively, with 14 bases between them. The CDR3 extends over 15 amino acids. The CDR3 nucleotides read TGTGCCAGCAGTCGAACGGGGGGCGTCACAGATACGCAGTATTTT. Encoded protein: CASSRTGGVTDTQYF.

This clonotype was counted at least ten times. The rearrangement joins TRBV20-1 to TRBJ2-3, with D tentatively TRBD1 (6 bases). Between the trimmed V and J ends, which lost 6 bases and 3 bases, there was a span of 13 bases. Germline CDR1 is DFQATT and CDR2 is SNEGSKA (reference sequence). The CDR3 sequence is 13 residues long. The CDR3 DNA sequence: TGCAGTGCCAAACAGGGTGGGACAGATACGCAGTATTTT. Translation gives CSAKQGGTDTQYF.